This T cell receptor (beta chain) is from a study of OX40 agonist ivuxolimab in advanced cancers. Overall study: Aged about 20 to 80 with a mean of 60 years, they were 82.7% male.

Study-wide results and limits: The study found that CD8+ T cells averaged more expanded clones than CD4+.

This clone showed up just once. Its antigen is not known. The repertoire was sequenced with immunoSEQ multiplex PCR; TCRdb's copy has only in-frame clones and lacks some. Among tens of thousands of clones, roughly 88% were seen once, and the ten largest hold approximately 1.1%. This specimen was CD4+ or CD8+ T cells sorted from blood, taken in a trial of the OX40 agonist ivuxolimab. The clonotype comes from an adult with an advanced solid tumor such as melanoma, head and neck, liver or kidney cancer.

The CDR3 reads CAWSPSGYGYTF. CDR3 bases: TGTGCCTGGAGTCCATCTGGATATGGCTACACCTTC. The J gene is TRBJ1-2, the V gene TRBV30, with D unclear. In germline, CDR1 is GTSNPN, CDR2 SVGIG (reference sequence). Between the trimmed V and J ends, which lost 2 bases and 5 bases, there was a span of 9 bases. The CDR3 covers 12 residues.